What follows are 18 T cell receptor beta chains derived from one specimen sequenced in a study of blood T cells in healthy people across ages. A J-beta primer mix and a sample-barcoded 5' primer were used in a second PCR of roughly 6 to 12 cycles. TCRdb reanalysed the 5' RACE reads using MiXCR and keeps one entry per CDR3 protein. The sample yields about 1.6 million distinct CDR3 sequences, about 35% seen once. Sequencing was carried out using blood. These receptors all come from a woman aged 25 to 39 in good health.

The chain is built from TRBV20-1 and TRBJ2-1; 7 bases fit TRBD2. Unmatched junction bases numbered 9, after V lost 3 bases and J lost 1 base. In germline, CDR1 is DFQATT, CDR2 SNEGSKA (reference sequence). This CDR3 has 16 residues. CDR3 sequence (DNA): TGCAGTGCTAGGGAGCGACTAGCCCCATCCTACAATGAGCAGTTCTTC. Translated, it gives CSARERLAPSYNEQFF.

The rearrangement joins TRBV12-3 or TRBV12-4 to TRBJ2-7, with TRBD2 identical over 10 bases. With 3 bases clipped from V and 3 bases from J, the junction kept 11 bases outside the gene matches. The CDR3 runs 17 residues. In DNA form, the CDR3 reads TGTGCCAGCAGTTTCCGGCTAGCGGGAGCCGGGAGCTACGAGCAGTACTTC. It translates to CASSFRLAGAGSYEQYF.

This clonotype was detected a few times. The chain employs TRBV3-1 and TRBJ2-7; 10 bases map to TRBD1. V shed 4 bases and J 6 bases; nucleotides not matched to a gene: 6. Germline CDR1 reads LGHDT; CDR2 reads YNNKEL (reference sequence). CDR3 length equals 14 residues. The CDR3 here is CASSPTGQGTEQYF. Here the CDR3 DNA reads TGTGCCAGCAGCCCCACGGGACAGGGGACCGAGCAGTACTTC.

The chain couples TRBV12-3 or TRBV12-4 to TRBJ1-2; 7 bases fit TRBD1. Losses at the gene ends were 5 bases for V and 3 bases for J; bases not matched to a gene: 9. CDR3 length: 15 amino acids. CDR3 protein: CASSRQGGRDYGYTF. The CDR3 DNA reads as TGTGCCAGCAGTCGACAGGGCGGTCGGGACTATGGCTACACCTTC.

In the case of this clonotype: A much larger clone is a single base away; this may be a read error. The chain uses TRBV4-2 and TRBJ2-1; 9 bases align to TRBD1. The germline V gene has CDR1 LGHNA and CDR2 YNFKEQ. The length of the CDR3 is 15 residues. CDR3 loop: CASNQEGQGFDEQFF. The CDR3 bases are TGTGCCAGCAACCAAGAGGGACAGGGTTTCGATGAGCAGTTCTTC.

The chain carries TRBV4-1 and TRBJ1-5; 7 nucleotides match TRBD1. Germline-derived CDR1 and CDR2 are MGHRA and YSYEKL. The CDR3 consists of 17 residues. Germline trimming cut 2 bases from V and 0 bases from J; bases unmatched to any gene: 7. CDR3 in DNA: TGCGCCAGCAGCCAACCCCAGGGGGAGCTTAGCAATCAGCCCCAGCATTTT. It specifies CASSQPQGELSNQPQHF.

This clonotype was counted ten times or more. The chain carries TRBV5-1 and TRBJ1-1; TRBD1 is a possible D gene (6 bases). Deletions cut 4 bases from V and 2 bases from J, with 15 bases between. Germline lookup yields CDR1 SGHRS and CDR2 YFSETQ. This CDR3 contains 15 residues. CDR3 region: CASSPSTGYNTEAFF. The CDR3 DNA follows: TGCGCCAGCAGCCCTTCCACAGGGTACAACACTGAAGCTTTCTTT.

As to this clonotype: Compared with germline, one end of the junction differs, possibly owing to a read error. The chain uses TRBV20-1 and TRBJ2-7, with D hard to call. The germline V gene encodes CDR1 DFQATT and CDR2 SNEGSKA (reference sequence). This CDR3 comprises 13 residues. As DNA, the CDR3 is TGCAGTGCTAGGGACGGTAGCTCCTACGAGCGGTACTTC. This translates into CSARDGSSYERYF.

This clonotype was counted between two and nine times. The CDR3 region has the DNA TGTGCCTGGAGTCATTACAGGGATGGCTACACCTTC. It is translated as CAWSHYRDGYTF. The chain is built from TRBV30 and TRBJ1-2; perhaps TRBD1 as D (6 bases). The CDR3 is made up of 12 amino acids. Germline V gene data show CDR1 as GTSNPN and CDR2 as SVGIG (reference sequence). V gave up 2 bases and J gave up 6 bases, with 10 bases separating them.

The CDR3 DNA reads as TGTGCCAGCGTCCCTAGGAGGGGCACCTCCTCCTACGAGCAGTACTTC. Protein: CASVPRRGTSSYEQYF. This rearrangement joins TRBV28 to TRBJ2-7, with a tentative D call TRBD2 (6 bases). Trimming left V 8 bases short and J 0 bases short, with 20 bases between. Germline CDR1 is MDHEN and CDR2 is SYDVKM. This CDR3 has 16 amino acids.

Concerning this clonotype: An end of the junction differs from the germline gene, which may be a read error. This sequence joins TRBV6-6 and TRBJ2-5, with D perhaps TRBD1 (5 bases). The CDR3 runs 13 residues. Per the germline V gene, CDR1 is MNHNY and CDR2 is SVGAGI (reference sequence). The CDR3 DNA reads TGTGCCGGCAGTCGACAGAACCAAGAGACCCAGTACTTC. Translating it yields CAGSRQNQETQYF.

The sample holds a few counts of this clonotype. The gene calls are TRBV15 and TRBJ2-7; TRBD1 aligns across 11 bases. The CDR3 runs to 15 residues. Germline V gives CDR1 LNHNV, CDR2 YYDKDF (reference sequence). Trimming took 7 bases from V and 6 from J; bases not matched to a gene: 11. CDR3 bases: TGTGCCACCACAGACTCCGGGACAGGGGGTTCCGAGCAGTACTTC. It encodes CATTDSGTGGSEQYF.

The chain has TRBV20-1 and TRBJ2-3; 10 bases line up with TRBD2. The germline gives CDR1 DFQATT, CDR2 SNEGSKA (reference sequence). The V gene end was trimmed by 3 bases and the J gene end by 0 bases; junction bases not matched to a gene: 9. There are 17 residues in the CDR3. CDR3 region: CSASGLAGAISTDTQYF. As DNA, the CDR3 is TGCAGTGCTAGTGGGCTAGCGGGGGCCATAAGCACAGATACGCAGTATTTT.

V is TRBV15 and J is TRBJ1-4; possible D gene TRBD1, 5 bases. V was clipped by 0 bases and J by 4 bases, with 21 bases between them. Germline V gene lookup returns CDR1 LNHNV and CDR2 YYDKDF (reference sequence). The CDR3 sequence is 19 residues long. The DNA of the CDR3 is TGTGCCACCAGCAGAGATTGGGCCTCGAGGGGCAGGGTTAATGAAAAACTGTTTTTT. Translating gives CATSRDWASRGRVNEKLFF.

This clonotype was observed a single time. The chain has TRBV20-1 and TRBJ1-1; D call uncertain. Deletions cut 0 bases from V and 6 bases from J, with 11 bases between. This CDR3 spans 13 amino acids. CDR1 and CDR2 (germline): DFQATT, SNEGSKA (reference sequence). DNA for the CDR3: TGCAGTGCTAGAGATCGAGTCACGGCTGAAGCTTTCTTT. Translated: CSARDRVTAEAFF.

The chain recombines TRBV13 with TRBJ2-7, with 7 bases matching TRBD2. The better agreement between TRBJ2-5 and the DNA end casts doubt on the J call. CDR3 size: 15 residues. Looked up from germline, CDR1 is PRHDT and CDR2 is FYEKMQ (reference sequence). DNA for the CDR3: TGTGCCAGCAGCTCCGCCGGCCTAGCGGAAGAGACCCAGTACTTC. Protein: CASSSAGLAEETQYF.

Turning to this clonotype: The junction departs from germline at one end; a sequencing error may be responsible. The V gene is TRBV7-9, the J gene TRBJ2-6, with a tentative D call TRBD1 (5 bases). Germline V gene sequence: CDR1 SEHNR, CDR2 FQNEAQ (reference sequence). The CDR3 is 17 residues long. The CDR3 DNA is TGTGCCAGCAGCTTAGGCCAGGCCAGCTCTGGGGCCAACGACCTGACTTTC. Amino acids: CASSLGQASSGANDLTF.

Details on this clonotype: With a much larger clone just one base away, this may be a read error. The rearrangement uses TRBV24-1 and TRBJ2-4, with 9 bases identical to TRBD1. The J call may be mistaken, given a closer DNA end match to TRBJ2-7. Looked up from germline, CDR1 is KGHDR and CDR2 is SFDVKD. The CDR3 is 12 amino acids. CDR3 amino acids: CAARDRVYEQYF. CDR3 DNA sequence: TGTGCCGCCCGGGACAGGGTCTACGAGCAGTACTTC.